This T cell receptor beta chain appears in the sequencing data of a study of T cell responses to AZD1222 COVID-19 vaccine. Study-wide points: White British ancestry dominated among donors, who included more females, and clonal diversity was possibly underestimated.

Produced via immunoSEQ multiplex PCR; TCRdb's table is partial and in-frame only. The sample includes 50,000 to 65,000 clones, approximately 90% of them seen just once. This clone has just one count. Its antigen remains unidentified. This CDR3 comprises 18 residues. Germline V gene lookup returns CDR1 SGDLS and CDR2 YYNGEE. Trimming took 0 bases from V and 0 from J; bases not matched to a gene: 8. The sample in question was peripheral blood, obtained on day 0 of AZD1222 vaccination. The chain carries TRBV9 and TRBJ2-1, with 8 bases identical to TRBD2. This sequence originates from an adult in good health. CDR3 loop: CASSVGSLAGLSYNEQFF. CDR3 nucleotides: TGTGCCAGCAGCGTAGGGTCTCTAGCGGGCCTCTCCTACAATGAGCAGTTCTTC.